Here is one TCR beta chain with its context. The source of the sample is a study of blood T cell repertoires in COVID-19. J gave up 4 bases and V 2 bases, and 2 bases lay outside the gene matches. In germline, CDR1 is SNHLY, CDR2 FYNNEI. This CDR3 is 15 amino acids long. In the authors' workflow: Reference gene primer amplification yielded estimated nucleated cell counts. The assay was immunoSEQ multiplex PCR, and TCRdb's table has in-frame clones only and misses some. The V and J calls and clone size are taken from that table; D and trimming were inferred from the DNA. The sample holds approximately 220,000 clones, 84% seen once. Resolution of symptoms, clearance, or two negative PCRs was present in recovered Cohort 3 donors.

The V and J genes are TRBV2 and TRBJ2-1; 10 bases are shared with TRBD2. Input material: PBMCs or T cells enriched from blood (not recorded which). This clonotype was sampled from a woman aged 40 to 50 who had recovered from COVID-19. CDR3 DNA sequence: TGTGCCAGCAGTGAAAGGACTAGCGGATACAATGAGCAGTTCTTC. This codes for CASSERTSGYNEQFF.